Described below is a single T cell receptor beta chain sequence and its context. This entry belongs to a study of blood T cell repertoires in COVID-19. Study as a whole: Samples representing acute and convalescent COVID-19 were sourced from the United States, Italy and Spain.

Authors' methods: From reference gene primer amplification, estimates of nucleated cell counts were derived. The protocol was immunoSEQ multiplex PCR, while the TCRdb copy is restricted to in-frame clones and leaves out a portion. The D gene and trimming were derived from the DNA, and the V and J assignments and clone size from that table. The sample includes roughly 300,000 clones, approximately 90% of them seen just once. Per germline, CDR1 SNHLY and CDR2 FYNNEI. The trim removed 11 bases at V and 4 bases at J, leaving 7 bases unmatched. The CDR3 extends over 12 amino acids. Seattle cases were enrolled at active infection and followed longitudinally.

Input material: peripheral blood. The receptor was isolated from a woman between 25 and 40 years old with COVID-19, enrolled during active disease. This chain connects TRBV2 to TRBJ1-2; 7 bases match TRBD1. Here the CDR3 reads CASQGVSYGYTF. In DNA form, the CDR3 reads TGTGCCTCCCAGGGGGTAAGCTATGGCTACACCTTC.